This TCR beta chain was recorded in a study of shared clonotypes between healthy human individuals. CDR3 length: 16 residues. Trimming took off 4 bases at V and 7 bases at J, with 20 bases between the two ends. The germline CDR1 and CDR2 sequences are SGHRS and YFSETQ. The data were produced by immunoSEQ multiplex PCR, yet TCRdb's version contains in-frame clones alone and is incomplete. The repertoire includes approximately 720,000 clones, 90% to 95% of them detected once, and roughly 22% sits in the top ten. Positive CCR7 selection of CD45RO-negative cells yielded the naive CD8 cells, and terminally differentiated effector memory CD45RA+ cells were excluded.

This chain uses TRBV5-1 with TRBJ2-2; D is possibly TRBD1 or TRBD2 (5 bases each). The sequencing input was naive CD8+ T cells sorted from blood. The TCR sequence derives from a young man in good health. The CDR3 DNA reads TGCGCCAGCAGCCTGAGGTTGGGGGAGAGAAACGGGGAGCTGTTTTTT. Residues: CASSLRLGERNGELFF.